The 8 T cell receptor beta chains given below trace back to one sample, sequenced in a study of cytomegalovirus exposure and HLA in healthy donors. Sequencing used immunoSEQ multiplex PCR; TCRdb keeps in-frame clones, though not all of them. The sample yields hundreds of thousands of clones, 86% seen once. Sequencing input: PBMCs. The receptors were gathered from a woman aged 18-35 years in good health and CMV-seronegative.

The gene calls are TRBV27 and TRBJ2-1; D call uncertain. This CDR3 is built from 14 residues. Trimming took 3 bases from V and 9 from J, leaving 15 bases between them. Germline V lookup: CDR1 MNHEY, CDR2 SMNVEV (reference sequence). CDR3 sequence: CASSLERLGSEQFF. Here the CDR3 DNA reads TGTGCCAGCAGTTTGGAGCGTCTCGGAAGTGAGCAGTTCTTC.

The chain employs TRBV7-8 and TRBJ2-7; perhaps TRBD1 as D (6 bases). Trimming stripped 0 bases from V and 4 bases from J, with 7 bases between. The CDR3 length is 13 residues. The germline V gene encodes CDR1 SGHVS and CDR2 FQNEAQ. CDR3 coding DNA: TGTGCCAGCAGCTTAGCGACAGGATACGAGCAGTACTTC. Translating gives CASSLATGYEQYF. Based on the CDR3 plus reference TRBV7-8 and TRBJ2-7, the full variable domain is GAGVSQSPRYKVAKRGQDVALRCDPISGHVSLFWYQQALGQGPEFLTYFQNEAQLDKSGLPSDRFFAERPEGSVSTLKIQRTQQEDSAVYLCASSLATGYEQYFGPGTRLTVT.

The chain is built from TRBV11-2 and TRBJ2-2; 9 positions match TRBD1. Unmatched junction bases numbered 3, after V lost 1 base and J lost 3 bases. Germline lookup yields CDR1 SGHAT and CDR2 FQNNGV. The CDR3 has 16 amino acids. The chain's CDR3 is CASSLGGQGYTGELFF. Written as DNA, the CDR3 is TGTGCCAGCAGCTTAGGTGGACAGGGGTACACCGGGGAGCTGTTTTTT.

This chain uses TRBV5-4 with TRBJ1-1; D unclear. Germline CDR1 and CDR2: SGHNT and YYREEE (reference sequence). The V end lost 3 bases, the J end lost 4 bases, and 13 bases lay between the germline ends. The CDR3 has 14 amino acids. CDR3 amino acids: CASSWASGGTEAFF. The DNA for the CDR3 is TGTGCCAGCAGCTGGGCATCGGGAGGCACTGAAGCTTTCTTT.

This rearrangement joins TRBV14 to TRBJ2-3, with D uncertain. Germline-derived CDR1 and CDR2 are SGHDN and FVKESK. The ends were cut back, 1 base at V and 2 bases at J, with 10 bases in the middle. CDR3 length: 15 residues. The CDR3 loop reads CASSQGRVLTDTQYF. The CDR3 DNA is TGTGCCAGCAGCCAAGGACGGGTACTCACAGATACGCAGTATTTT.

V gene TRBV4-1 combines with J gene TRBJ2-3, with D unresolved. This CDR3 contains 15 residues. Germline V gene sequence: CDR1 MGHRA, CDR2 YSYEKL. With 0 bases removed from V and 6 bases from J, the gap between germline ends came to 13 bases. CDR3 in amino acids: CASSQDPPQRDTQYF. The CDR3 bases are TGCGCCAGCAGCCAAGATCCCCCCCAGCGCGATACGCAGTATTTT.

The sample holds one count of this clone. The V gene is TRBV13, the J gene TRBJ1-6; D might be TRBD1 (5 bases). V was shortened by 5 bases and J by 6 bases, with 8 bases between the two germline ends. This CDR3 has 13 amino acids. Germline CDR1 and CDR2: PRHDT and FYEKMQ (reference sequence). The CDR3 spells CASSGGTNSPLHF. The CDR3 DNA sequence: TGTGCCAGCAGCGGGGGGACTAATTCACCCCTCCACTTT.

The chain combines TRBV4-1 with TRBJ2-7; tentative D call: TRBD2 (7 bases). Germline V gene lookup returns CDR1 MGHRA and CDR2 YSYEKL. V lost 0 bases to trimming and J lost 4 bases, with 19 bases between them. The CDR3 loop spans 17 amino acids. The CDR3 loop reads CASSQEVVGRGGYEQYF. Written as DNA, the CDR3 is TGCGCCAGCAGCCAAGAAGTAGTCGGCAGGGGAGGGTACGAGCAGTACTTC.